This entry concerns a single T cell receptor beta chain. The sample comes from a study of blood T cell repertoires in COVID-19. The wider study: Material from acute and convalescent COVID-19 was sourced from the United States, Italy and Spain. PBMCs, B-cell-depleted T cells, or T cells provided the cDNA or gDNA that made up the material.

In the source study's methods: Amplification from reference gene primers served as the basis for estimated nucleated cell counts. Assay: immunoSEQ multiplex PCR; the TCRdb copy retains only in-frame clones and omits some. Clone size and V and J calls were adopted from that table, with D and trimming inferred from the DNA. This table has over 35,000 clones, 70% to 90% appearing once. The germline V gene encodes CDR1 LNHDA and CDR2 SQIVND (reference sequence). The CDR3 spans 15 residues. V dropped 3 bases and J dropped 4; count of bases not matched to a gene: 6. The gene calls are TRBV19 and TRBJ1-5; 7 bases are a match to TRBD1. The sequence derives from a human donor in a cohort sampled during active COVID-19. The sample consisted of peripheral blood. CDR3 nucleotide sequence: TGTGCCAGTAGTATGTTAGGGGGCGGAAATCAGCCCCAGCATTTT. It specifies CASSMLGGGNQPQHF.